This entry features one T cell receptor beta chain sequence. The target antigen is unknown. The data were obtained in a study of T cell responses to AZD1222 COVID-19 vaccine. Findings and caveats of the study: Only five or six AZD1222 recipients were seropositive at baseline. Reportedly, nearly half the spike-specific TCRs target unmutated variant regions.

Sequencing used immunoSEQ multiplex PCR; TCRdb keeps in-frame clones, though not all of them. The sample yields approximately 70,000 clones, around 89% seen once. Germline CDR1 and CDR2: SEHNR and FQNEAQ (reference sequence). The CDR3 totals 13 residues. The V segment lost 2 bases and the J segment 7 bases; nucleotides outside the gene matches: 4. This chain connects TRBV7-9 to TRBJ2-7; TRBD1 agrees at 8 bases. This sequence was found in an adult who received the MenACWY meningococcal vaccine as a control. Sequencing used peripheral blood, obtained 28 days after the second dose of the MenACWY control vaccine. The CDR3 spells CASSLQGAREQYF. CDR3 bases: TGTGCCAGCAGCTTACAGGGGGCGCGGGAGCAGTACTTC.